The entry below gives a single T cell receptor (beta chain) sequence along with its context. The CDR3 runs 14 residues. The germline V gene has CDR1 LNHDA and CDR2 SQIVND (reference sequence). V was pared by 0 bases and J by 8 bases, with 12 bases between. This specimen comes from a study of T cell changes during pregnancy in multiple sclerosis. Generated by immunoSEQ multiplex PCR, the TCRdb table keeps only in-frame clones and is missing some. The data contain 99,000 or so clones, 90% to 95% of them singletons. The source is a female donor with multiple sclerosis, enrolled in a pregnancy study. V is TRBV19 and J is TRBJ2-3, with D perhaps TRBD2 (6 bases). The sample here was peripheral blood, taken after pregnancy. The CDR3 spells CASSIDRNGGTQYF. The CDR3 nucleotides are TGTGCCAGTAGTATAGATCGAAACGGGGGTACGCAGTATTTT.